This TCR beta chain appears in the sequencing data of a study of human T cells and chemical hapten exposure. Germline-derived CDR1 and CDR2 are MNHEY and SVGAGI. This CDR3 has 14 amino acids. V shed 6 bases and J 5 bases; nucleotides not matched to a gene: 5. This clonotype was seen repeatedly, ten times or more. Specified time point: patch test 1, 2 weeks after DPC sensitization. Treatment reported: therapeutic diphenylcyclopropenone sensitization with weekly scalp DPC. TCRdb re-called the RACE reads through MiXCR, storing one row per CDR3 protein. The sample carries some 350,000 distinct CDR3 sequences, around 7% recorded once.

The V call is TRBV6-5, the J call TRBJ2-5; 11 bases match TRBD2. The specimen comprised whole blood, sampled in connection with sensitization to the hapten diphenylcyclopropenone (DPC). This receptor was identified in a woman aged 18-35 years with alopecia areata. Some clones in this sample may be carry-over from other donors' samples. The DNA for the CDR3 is TGTGCCAGCAGCTCCGTAGCGGGGGGGGAGACCCAGTACTTC. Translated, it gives CASSSVAGGETQYF.